Presented here are 28 T cell receptor beta chains from one specimen sequenced in a study of shared clonotypes between healthy human individuals. It was CD45RO-negative cells, positively selected for CCR7, that made up naive CD8 cells, with terminally differentiated effector memory CD45RA+ cells excluded. Clones were sequenced by immunoSEQ multiplex PCR, and TCRdb holds only the in-frame ones, with some missing. This sample has some 2 million clones, with 85% to 95% found just once. The sample comprised naive CD8+ T cells sorted from blood. The receptor source for this set is a young man in good health.

Worth noting for this clone: Other DNA sequences from this sample encode an identical CDR3 as well. The CDR3 DNA follows: TGTGCCAGCAGCTTGGGGGGGCGGTCCTACGAGCAGTACTTC. Translation: CASSLGGRSYEQYF. V usage is TRBV7-8 and J usage is TRBJ2-7, with D possibly TRBD2 on 7 matching bases. The CDR3 is 14 amino acids. CDR1 and CDR2 (germline): SGHVS, FQNEAQ. V was cut by 3 bases and J by 1 base, with 10 bases left in between.

J is TRBJ2-2 and V is TRBV28; possible D gene TRBD2, 6 bases. CDR3 length: 18 amino acids. The germline V gene has CDR1 MDHEN and CDR2 SYDVKM. The V end was cut by 2 bases, the J end by 5 bases, with 21 bases between. The CDR3 coding sequence is TGTGCCAGCAGTTTAGTTGTTGGGGGGACCCCCGGAACCGGGGAGCTGTTTTTT. Translating it yields CASSLVVGGTPGTGELFF.

This chain uses TRBV9 with TRBJ2-3; 12 bases are a match to TRBD2. This CDR3 is 15 amino acids long. Germline CDR1 and CDR2: SGDLS and YYNGEE. Germline trimming cut 7 bases from V and 4 bases from J; bases unmatched to any gene: 7. The CDR3 region is CASGETSGSPDTQYF. In nucleotides, the CDR3 is TGTGCCAGCGGGGAGACTAGCGGGAGCCCAGATACGCAGTATTTT.

The chain has TRBV18 and TRBJ2-3; 11 nucleotides agree with TRBD2. V shed 5 bases and J 4 bases; nucleotides not matched to a gene: 5. Germline lookup yields CDR1 KGHSH and CDR2 LQKENI. The CDR3 length is 15 residues. CDR3 residues: CASSSISGGADTQYF. DNA for the CDR3: TGTGCCAGCTCATCGATTAGCGGGGGGGCAGATACGCAGTATTTT.

V usage is TRBV2 and J usage is TRBJ2-1, with 10 positions matching TRBD2. J was trimmed by 0 bases and V by 6 bases; bases with no gene match: 5. The CDR3 has 16 residues. Germline V gene data show CDR1 as SNHLY and CDR2 as FYNNEI. CDR3 bases: TGTGCCAGCAGCGAACTAGCGGGACCCTCCTACAATGAGCAGTTCTTC. Translated, it gives CASSELAGPSYNEQFF.

As for this clone: The same CDR3 is also encoded by other DNA sequences in this sample. CDR3 sequence (DNA): TGTGCCAGCAGCTGGGGACAGGGAAGCTCCTACGAGCAGTACTTC. Translation gives CASSWGQGSSYEQYF. The chain links TRBV5-4 to TRBJ2-7; 9 bases fit TRBD1. Per germline, CDR1 SGHNT and CDR2 YYREEE (reference sequence). There are 15 residues in the CDR3. The junction had 4 bases not matched to a gene; V was cut back by 3 bases and J by 0 bases.

The gene calls are TRBV4-2 and TRBJ1-6; no clear D gene. Germline CDR1 reads LGHNA; CDR2 reads YNFKEQ. V was pared by 0 bases and J by 0 bases, with 12 bases between. The CDR3 contains 18 residues. The CDR3 sequence: CASSQEIMRSSYNSPLHF. CDR3 nucleotides: TGTGCCAGCAGCCAAGAAATCATGAGGAGCTCCTATAATTCACCCCTCCACTTT.

Comments on this clone: A much larger clone is a single base away; this may be a read error. This same CDR3 is encoded by further DNA sequences in the sample. The genes are TRBV27 and TRBJ2-7; 10 nucleotides match TRBD1. From germline, CDR1 is MNHEY and CDR2 SMNVEV (reference sequence). With V trimmed by 5 bases and J by 4 bases, 2 bases remained unmatched. This CDR3 contains 13 residues. CDR3 in DNA: TGTGCCAGCAGTATGGGACAGGGGTACGAGCAGTACTTC. It translates to CASSMGQGYEQYF.

The rearrangement uses TRBV6-5 and TRBJ1-1; TRBD1 is a possible D gene (5 bases). Germline-derived CDR1 and CDR2 are MNHEY and SVGAGI. Trimming removed 4 bases at V and 9 bases at J, with 18 bases between. There are 14 residues in the CDR3. CDR3 nucleotides: TGTGCCAGCAGTTCCCAAACCTCAGGGTCCCAAGCTTTCTTT. Translated: CASSSQTSGSQAFF.

This clone was seen a single time. The chain couples TRBV9 to TRBJ2-1, with TRBD2 identical over 8 bases. The CDR3 consists of 15 residues. Per the germline V gene, CDR1 is SGDLS and CDR2 is YYNGEE. After removal of 3 bases from V and 2 bases from J, the junction contained 4 bases not matched to a gene. CDR3 coding DNA: TGTGCCAGCAGCGACAAAGCGGGGGCCTACAATGAGCAGTTCTTC. Its translation: CASSDKAGAYNEQFF.

J is TRBJ1-1 and V is TRBV5-6; weak D call: TRBD1 (5 bases). The CDR3 spans 13 residues. The ends were cut back, 0 bases at V and 8 bases at J, with 11 bases in the middle. The germline gives CDR1 SGHDT, CDR2 YYEEEE. CDR3 protein: CASSLDAEGEAFF. In DNA, the CDR3 is TGTGCCAGCAGCTTGGACGCCGAGGGGGAAGCTTTCTTT.

This chain links TRBV2 with TRBJ1-5, with 7 bases fitting TRBD1. The CDR3 loop spans 17 amino acids. Germline CDR1 is SNHLY and CDR2 is FYNNEI. Trimming cost V 2 bases and J 3 bases; bases outside gene matches: 10. CDR3: CASSEKIETGNNQPQHF. CDR3 nucleotides: TGTGCCAGCAGTGAAAAAATCGAGACAGGGAACAATCAGCCCCAGCATTTT. The complete variable domain, with remaining parts taken from reference TRBV2 and TRBJ1-5, reads EPEVTQTPSHQVTQMGQEVILRCVPISNHLYFYWYRQILGQKVEFLVSFYNNEISEKSEIFDDQFSVERPDGSNFTLKIRSTKLEDSAMYFCASSEKIETGNNQPQHFGDGTRLSIL.

This sequence joins TRBV5-8 and TRBJ2-2; TRBD1 aligns across 10 bases. This CDR3 has 18 amino acids. CDR1 and CDR2 from the germline V gene are SGHTS and YDEGEE. The V gene end was trimmed by 4 bases and the J gene end by 7 bases; junction bases not matched to a gene: 16. The CDR3 is CASSTPMGQGSSGGELFF. The CDR3 bases are TGTGCCAGCAGCACACCGATGGGACAGGGGTCCTCGGGCGGGGAGCTGTTTTTT.

This clone was found a few times. The chain has TRBV19 and TRBJ2-2, with 10 bases fitting TRBD2. Germline CDR1 LNHDA, CDR2 SQIVND (reference sequence). This CDR3 region has 16 residues. J was trimmed by 7 bases and V by 6 bases; bases with no gene match: 11. The CDR3 protein is CASRYWLAGVLGELFF. Here the CDR3 DNA reads TGTGCCAGTAGATACTGGCTAGCGGGAGTTCTCGGGGAGCTGTTTTTT. Combining the CDR3 with reference TRBV19 and TRBJ2-2 gives the whole variable domain DGGITQSPKYLFRKEGQNVTLSCEQNLNHDAMYWYRQDPGQGLRLIYYSQIVNDFQKGDIAEGYSVSREKKESFPLTVTSAQKNPTAFYLCASRYWLAGVLGELFFGEGSRLTVL.

The gene calls are TRBV7-9 and TRBJ1-3, with D perhaps matching TRBD1 (6 bases). The CDR3 is 18 residues long. V lost 5 bases to trimming and J lost 4 bases, with 24 bases between them. Germline V CDR1 and CDR2: SEHNR, FQNEAQ (reference sequence). Here the CDR3 DNA reads TGTGCCAGCAGCCCCCCATTCCACTCGAGGGGGGAAGGAAACACCATATATTTT. The encoded protein is CASSPPFHSRGEGNTIYF.

This chain uses TRBV28 with TRBJ2-7; 8 bases line up with TRBD1. V lost 7 bases to trimming and J lost 5 bases; unmatched junction nucleotides: 7. There are 13 residues in the CDR3. Per germline, CDR1 MDHEN and CDR2 SYDVKM. In DNA form, the CDR3 reads TGTGCCAGCATTCGGACAGGGCGGGACGAGCAGTACTTC. It encodes CASIRTGRDEQYF.

The chain has TRBV4-3 and TRBJ2-7, with TRBD1 as a possible D gene (5 bases). The CDR3 sequence is 13 residues long. V shed 9 bases and J shed 3 bases, with 15 bases lying between them. The V gene's germline CDR1 is LGHNA and CDR2 YSLEER. CDR3: CARLQGVNYEQYF. For the CDR3, the DNA is TGCGCCAGGCTGCAGGGTGTCAACTACGAGCAGTACTTC.

The gene calls are TRBV25-1 and TRBJ2-1; D unresolved. Germline V gives CDR1 MGHDK, CDR2 SYGVNS. V was pared by 3 bases and J by 4 bases, with 16 bases between. The CDR3 runs to 16 residues. This chain's CDR3 is CASSDRGFTTYNEQFF. In DNA, the CDR3 is TGTGCCAGCAGTGATCGTGGGTTCACGACGTACAATGAGCAGTTCTTC.

Regarding this clone: The sample contains more than one DNA sequence encoding this CDR3. The chain couples TRBV27 to TRBJ1-5; 9 nucleotides line up with TRBD1. CDR1 is MNHEY and CDR2 is SMNVEV in the germline V gene (reference sequence). The CDR3 runs 14 residues. After removal of 6 bases from V and 2 bases from J, the junction contained 2 bases not matched to a gene. The CDR3 sequence: CASSTGGGNQPQHF. As DNA, the CDR3 is TGTGCCAGCAGCACAGGGGGCGGCAATCAGCCCCAGCATTTT.

The chain carries TRBV2 and TRBJ1-6; D is ambiguous. The CDR3 loop spans 14 amino acids. Trimming took off 3 bases at V and 11 bases at J, with 14 bases between the two ends. CDR1 is SNHLY and CDR2 is FYNNEI in the germline V gene. DNA for the CDR3: TGTGCCAGCAGTGATCCTACGGAAGGGACACCCCTCCACTTT. It codes for CASSDPTEGTPLHF.

The V call is TRBV5-1, the J call TRBJ2-1; the D gene is possibly TRBD2 (5 bases). The ends were cut back, 7 bases at V and 5 bases at J, with 22 bases in the middle. The CDR3 has 16 amino acids. The V gene's germline CDR1 is SGHRS and CDR2 YFSETQ. CDR3 nucleotides: TGCGCCAGCTCCTGGGGTGCGGGCCTATACCACAATGAGCAGTTCTTC. Translation gives CASSWGAGLYHNEQFF.

Concerning this clone itself: The germline gene is not matched at one end of the junction; a read error may be the cause. J is TRBJ2-3 and V is TRBV7-7, with 7 bases aligning to TRBD1. This CDR3 spans 14 amino acids. The germline gives CDR1 SSHAT, CDR2 FNYEAQ (reference sequence). CDR3 in amino acids: CASSAGGNTDTQYF. CDR3 bases: TGTGCTAGCAGCGCAGGGGGTAACACAGATACGCAGTATTTT. The full variable domain, with the rest looked up from reference TRBV7-7 and TRBJ2-3, is GAGVSQSPRYKVTKRGQDVTLRCDPISSHATLYWYQQALGQGPEFLTYFNYEAQPDKSGLPSDRFSAERPEGSISTLTIQRTEQRDSAMYRCASSAGGNTDTQYFGPGTRLTVL.

The genes are TRBV4-1 and TRBJ1-1; D possibly corresponds to TRBD1 (5 bases). The length of the CDR3 is 15 residues. The germline V gene encodes CDR1 MGHRA and CDR2 YSYEKL. V lost 0 bases and J 8 bases, leaving 16 bases between the germline ends. CDR3: CASSQEDIPLSEAFF. The CDR3 DNA is TGCGCCAGCAGCCAAGAGGACATTCCGCTATCAGAAGCTTTCTTT.

The rearrangement uses TRBV5-6 and TRBJ1-1, with D maybe TRBD1 (6 bases). Germline assignment: CDR1 SGHDT and CDR2 YYEEEE. V lost 3 bases, J lost 7 bases, and 10 bases lay in between. This CDR3 has 12 residues. Here the CDR3 DNA reads TGTGCCAGCAGCTACGGGACATTTGAAGCTTTCTTT. Residues: CASSYGTFEAFF.

The chain has TRBV9 and TRBJ2-5; 9 nucleotides align to TRBD2. The CDR3 is 15 residues long. The germline V gene encodes CDR1 SGDLS and CDR2 YYNGEE. With 3 bases clipped from V and 2 bases from J, the junction kept 5 bases outside the gene matches. This CDR3 is CASSAPTSGQETQYF. CDR3 bases: TGTGCCAGCAGCGCACCGACTAGCGGTCAAGAGACCCAGTACTTC. Based on the CDR3 plus reference TRBV9 and TRBJ2-5, the full variable domain is DSGVTQTPKHLITATGQRVTLRCSPRSGDLSVYWYQQSLDQGLQFLIQYYNGEERAKGNILERFSAQQFPDLHSELNLSSLELGDSALYFCASSAPTSGQETQYFGPGTRLLVL.

Turning to this clone: At the DNA level, this CDR3 is encoded by other sequences in the same sample as well. This sequence joins TRBV27 and TRBJ2-7; D gene unclear. The CDR3 contains 13 residues. Per germline, CDR1 MNHEY and CDR2 SMNVEV (reference sequence). V lost 3 bases and J lost 2, with 8 bases in between. The CDR3 reads CASSFQAPYEQYF. The CDR3 coding sequence is TGTGCCAGCAGTTTTCAGGCCCCCTACGAGCAGTACTTC.

The V gene is TRBV5-1, the J gene TRBJ2-2; D assignment may be TRBD1 or TRBD2 (5 bases each). The CDR3 is 15 amino acids. Germline assignment: CDR1 SGHRS and CDR2 YFSETQ. V was trimmed by 4 bases and J by 4 bases, leaving 14 bases between them. The CDR3 DNA sequence: TGCGCCAGCAGCATGGGACCGGAAGGCACCGGGGAGCTGTTTTTT. It is translated as CASSMGPEGTGELFF.

The chain recombines TRBV7-9 with TRBJ2-2, with D hard to call. This CDR3 spans 13 amino acids. Trimming took off 5 bases at V and 6 bases at J, with 10 bases between the two ends. Germline lookup yields CDR1 SEHNR and CDR2 FQNEAQ (reference sequence). The CDR3 loop is CASSPNNSGELFF. DNA for the CDR3: TGTGCCAGCAGCCCAAACAATTCCGGGGAGCTGTTTTTT.